The 8 T cell receptor beta chains listed next were all sequenced from one sample in a study of control samples from healthy donors and cancer patients. Sequencing used immunoSEQ multiplex PCR; TCRdb keeps in-frame clones, though not all of them. The sample holds some 74,000 clones, 75% to 85% seen once. Specimen: blood. Receptor source: a man aged 55 to 70 in good health.

The chain links TRBV13 to TRBJ2-3, with 12 bases identical to TRBD2. The CDR3 is made up of 20 amino acids. The V and J ends lost 4 bases and 1 base, in that order; junction bases with no gene match: 15. Germline assignment: CDR1 PRHDT and CDR2 FYEKMQ (reference sequence). CDR3 residues: CASSYITTSGRVWGTDTQYF. CDR3 bases: TGTGCCAGCAGCTACATCACGACTAGCGGGAGAGTTTGGGGCACAGATACGCAGTATTTT.

Many counts were recorded for this clone. The chain joins TRBV19 to TRBJ2-1; D unclear. Trimming pared 5 bases from V and 10 bases from J, leaving 15 bases between. CDR3 length: 13 residues. The V gene's germline CDR1 is LNHDA and CDR2 SQIVND (reference sequence). CDR3 protein: CASSSTTGSEQFF. CDR3 DNA: TGTGCCAGTAGTTCAACTACCGGGTCCGAGCAGTTCTTC.

The rearrangement joins TRBV5-1 to TRBJ2-3; 8 bases map to TRBD2. Trimming removed 2 bases from V and 0 bases from J; junction bases left unmatched: 11. In germline, CDR1 is SGHRS, CDR2 YFSETQ. There are 18 residues in the CDR3. CDR3 region: CASSFFGSGASSTDTQYF. The CDR3 nucleotides are TGCGCCAGCAGCTTCTTTGGTAGCGGGGCTTCTAGCACAGATACGCAGTATTTT.

V is TRBV2 and J is TRBJ1-2, with TRBD1 matching over 7 bases. This CDR3 is built from 14 residues. V lost 6 bases to trimming and J lost 5 bases; unmatched junction nucleotides: 9. Germline CDR1 reads SNHLY; CDR2 reads FYNNEI. Written as DNA, the CDR3 is TGTGCCAGCAGCGCCTTGGGGACAGCTTATGGCTACACCTTC. This gives the protein CASSALGTAYGYTF. Full variable domain (missing parts from reference TRBV2 and TRBJ1-2): EPEVTQTPSHQVTQMGQEVILRCVPISNHLYFYWYRQILGQKVEFLVSFYNNEISEKSEIFDDQFSVERPDGSNFTLKIRSTKLEDSAMYFCASSALGTAYGYTFGSGTRLTVV.

The chain combines TRBV6-6 with TRBJ1-2, with 7 bases matching TRBD1. The germline gives CDR1 MNHNY, CDR2 SVGAGI (reference sequence). The CDR3 totals 15 residues. The V gene end was trimmed by 4 bases and the J gene end by 4 bases; junction bases not matched to a gene: 9. The CDR3 loop reads CASSSLTGSPYGYTF. In DNA form, the CDR3 reads TGTGCCAGCAGTTCCTTGACAGGGTCTCCCTATGGCTACACCTTC.

The rearrangement joins TRBV18 to TRBJ2-3, with D uncertain. The CDR3 length is 13 residues. V gave up 4 bases and J gave up 0 bases, with 5 bases separating them. CDR1 and CDR2 from the germline V gene are KGHSH and LQKENI. The CDR3: CASSRTSTDTQYF. The CDR3 DNA reads TGTGCCAGCTCACGAACTAGCACAGATACGCAGTATTTT.

This clone is medium-sized by share. The chain carries TRBV3-1 (or the pseudogene TRBV3-2) and TRBJ2-7; 8 nucleotides agree with TRBD1. CDR1 and CDR2 from the germline V gene are LGHDT and YNNKEL (reference sequence). V lost 3 bases to trimming and J lost 6 bases; unmatched junction nucleotides: 10. This CDR3 region has 15 residues. CDR3 DNA: TGTGCCAGCAGCCAGCAGCCCGGGACAGGAAGCGAGCAGTACTTC. Translating gives CASSQQPGTGSEQYF.

This sequence joins TRBV19 and TRBJ1-3, with D maybe TRBD1 (5 bases). Germline lookup yields CDR1 LNHDA and CDR2 SQIVND (reference sequence). With 5 bases removed from V and 4 bases from J, the gap between germline ends came to 18 bases. CDR3 length: 16 residues. The CDR3 is CASSPTGLRNGNTIYF. The DNA for the CDR3 is TGTGCCAGTAGTCCGACGGGACTCAGGAACGGAAACACCATATATTTT.